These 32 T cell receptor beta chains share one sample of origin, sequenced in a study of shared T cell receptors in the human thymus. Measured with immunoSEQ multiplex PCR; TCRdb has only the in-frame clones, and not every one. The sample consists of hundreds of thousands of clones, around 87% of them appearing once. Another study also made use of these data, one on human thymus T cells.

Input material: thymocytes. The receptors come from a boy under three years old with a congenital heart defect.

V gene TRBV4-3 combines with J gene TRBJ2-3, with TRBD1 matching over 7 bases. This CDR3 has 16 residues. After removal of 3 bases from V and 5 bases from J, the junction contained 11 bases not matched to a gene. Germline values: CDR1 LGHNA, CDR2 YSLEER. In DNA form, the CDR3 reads TGCGCCAGCAGCCAGGCCACCACAGGGGTGGGAGATACGCAGTATTTT. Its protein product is CASSQATTGVGDTQYF.

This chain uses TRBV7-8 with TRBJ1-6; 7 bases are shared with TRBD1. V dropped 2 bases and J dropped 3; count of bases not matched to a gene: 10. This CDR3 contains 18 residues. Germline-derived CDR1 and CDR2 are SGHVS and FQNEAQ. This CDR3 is CASSLTKGDRNYNSPLHF. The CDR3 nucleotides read TGTGCCAGCAGCTTAACTAAAGGGGACAGAAACTATAATTCACCCCTCCACTTT.

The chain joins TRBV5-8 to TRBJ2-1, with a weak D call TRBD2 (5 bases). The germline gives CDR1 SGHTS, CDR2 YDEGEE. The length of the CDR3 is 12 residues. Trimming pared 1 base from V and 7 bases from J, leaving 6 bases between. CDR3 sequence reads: CASSLTGNEQFF. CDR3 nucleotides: TGTGCCAGCAGCTTGACGGGGAATGAGCAGTTCTTC.

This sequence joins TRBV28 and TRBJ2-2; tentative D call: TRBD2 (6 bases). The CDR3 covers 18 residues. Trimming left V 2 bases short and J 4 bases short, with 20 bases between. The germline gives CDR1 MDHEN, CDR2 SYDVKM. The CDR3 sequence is CASSLPRDRAPSTGELFF. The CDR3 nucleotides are TGTGCCAGCAGTTTACCGCGGGACCGCGCCCCAAGCACCGGGGAGCTGTTTTTT.

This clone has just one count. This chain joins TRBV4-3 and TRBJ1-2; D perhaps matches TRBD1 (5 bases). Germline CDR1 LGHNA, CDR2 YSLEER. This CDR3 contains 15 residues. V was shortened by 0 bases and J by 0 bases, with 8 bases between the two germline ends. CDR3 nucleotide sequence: TGCGCCAGCAGCCAAGAGGGGGGTTCTAACTATGGCTACACCTTC. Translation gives CASSQEGGSNYGYTF.

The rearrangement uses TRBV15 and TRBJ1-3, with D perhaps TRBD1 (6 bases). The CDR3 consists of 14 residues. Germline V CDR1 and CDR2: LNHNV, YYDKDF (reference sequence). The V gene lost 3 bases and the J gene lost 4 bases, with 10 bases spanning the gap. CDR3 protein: CATSRKGEGNTIYF. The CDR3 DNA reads TGTGCCACCAGCAGGAAGGGGGAGGGAAACACCATATATTTT.

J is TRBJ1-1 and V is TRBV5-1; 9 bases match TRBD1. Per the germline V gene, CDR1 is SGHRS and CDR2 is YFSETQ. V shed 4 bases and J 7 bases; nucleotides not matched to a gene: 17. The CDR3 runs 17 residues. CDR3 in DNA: TGCGCCAGCAGCCGTCGGTCTGGGGGACAGGGATACGTTGAAGCTTTCTTT. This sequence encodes CASSRRSGGQGYVEAFF.

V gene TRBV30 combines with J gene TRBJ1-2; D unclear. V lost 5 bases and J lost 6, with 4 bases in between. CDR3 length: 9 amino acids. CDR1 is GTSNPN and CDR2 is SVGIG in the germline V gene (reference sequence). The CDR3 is CAWGHGYTF. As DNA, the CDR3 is TGTGCCTGGGGCCATGGCTACACCTTC.

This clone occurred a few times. CDR3 coding DNA: TGTGCCAGTAGTATGGGACAGGGGGCGCTGGGCAATTCACCCCTCCACTTT. This sequence encodes CASSMGQGALGNSPLHF. The rearrangement links TRBV19 to TRBJ1-6, with 12 bases matching TRBD1. Germline lookup yields CDR1 LNHDA and CDR2 SQIVND (reference sequence). The CDR3 has 17 residues. V dropped 3 bases and J dropped 7; count of bases not matched to a gene: 7.

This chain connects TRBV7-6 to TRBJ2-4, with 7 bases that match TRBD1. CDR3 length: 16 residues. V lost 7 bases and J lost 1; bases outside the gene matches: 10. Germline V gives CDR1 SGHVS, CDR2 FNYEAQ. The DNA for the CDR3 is TGTGCCAGCACACAGAGACAGGGAATGGCCAAAAACATTCAGTACTTC. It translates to CASTQRQGMAKNIQYF.

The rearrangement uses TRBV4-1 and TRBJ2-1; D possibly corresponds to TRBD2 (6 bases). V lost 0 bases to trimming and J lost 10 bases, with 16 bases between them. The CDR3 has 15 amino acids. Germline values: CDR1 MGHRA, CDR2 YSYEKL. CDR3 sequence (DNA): TGCGCCAGCAGCCAAGAAGGGGCGGGAACGGAGGAGCAGTTCTTC. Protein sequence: CASSQEGAGTEEQFF.

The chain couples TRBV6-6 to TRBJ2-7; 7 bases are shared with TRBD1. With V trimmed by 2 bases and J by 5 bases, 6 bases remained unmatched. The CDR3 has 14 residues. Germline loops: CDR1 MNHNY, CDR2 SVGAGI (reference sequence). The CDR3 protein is CASSYDRGPDEQYF. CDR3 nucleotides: TGTGCCAGCAGTTACGATAGGGGGCCGGACGAGCAGTACTTC.

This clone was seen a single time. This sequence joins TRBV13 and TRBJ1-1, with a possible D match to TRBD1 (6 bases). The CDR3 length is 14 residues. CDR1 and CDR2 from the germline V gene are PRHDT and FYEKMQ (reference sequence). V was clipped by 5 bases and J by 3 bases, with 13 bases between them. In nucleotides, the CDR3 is TGTGCCAGCAGCCCCGAGGACAGAGACACTGAAGCTTTCTTT. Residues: CASSPEDRDTEAFF.

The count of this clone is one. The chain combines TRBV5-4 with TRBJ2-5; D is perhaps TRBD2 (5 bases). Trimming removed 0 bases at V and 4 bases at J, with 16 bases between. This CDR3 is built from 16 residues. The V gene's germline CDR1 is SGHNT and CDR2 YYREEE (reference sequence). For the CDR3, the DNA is TGTGCCAGCAGCTTGGCCTTGGCTAGCAGGCGAGAGACCCAGTACTTC. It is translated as CASSLALASRRETQYF.

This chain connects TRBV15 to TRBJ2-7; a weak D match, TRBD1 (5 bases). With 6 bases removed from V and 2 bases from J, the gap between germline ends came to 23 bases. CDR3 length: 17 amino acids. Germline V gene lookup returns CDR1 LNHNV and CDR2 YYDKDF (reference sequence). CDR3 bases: TGTGCCACCAGTATGAGAGCCAGGGAACAGAATCCCTACGAGCAGTACTTC. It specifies CATSMRAREQNPYEQYF.

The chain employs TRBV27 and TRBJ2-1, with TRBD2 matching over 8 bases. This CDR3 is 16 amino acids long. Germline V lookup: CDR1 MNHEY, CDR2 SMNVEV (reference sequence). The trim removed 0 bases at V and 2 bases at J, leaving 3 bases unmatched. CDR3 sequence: CASSLSVAGTYNEQFF. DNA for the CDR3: TGTGCCAGCAGTTTATCTGTAGCGGGGACCTACAATGAGCAGTTCTTC.

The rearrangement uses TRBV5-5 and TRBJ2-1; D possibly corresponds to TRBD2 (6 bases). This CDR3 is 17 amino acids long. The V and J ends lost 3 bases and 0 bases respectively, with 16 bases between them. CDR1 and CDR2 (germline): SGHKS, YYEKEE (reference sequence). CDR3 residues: CASSSRDSLTSYNEQFF. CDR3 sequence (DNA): TGTGCCAGCAGCTCCCGGGACTCTTTAACCTCCTACAATGAGCAGTTCTTC.

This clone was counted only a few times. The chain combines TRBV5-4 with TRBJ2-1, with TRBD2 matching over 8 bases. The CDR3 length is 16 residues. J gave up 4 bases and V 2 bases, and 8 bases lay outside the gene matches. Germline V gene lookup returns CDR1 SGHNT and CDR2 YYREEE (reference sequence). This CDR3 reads CASSFRLPSGYNEQFF. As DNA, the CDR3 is TGTGCCAGCAGCTTTCGACTGCCTAGCGGGTACAATGAGCAGTTCTTC.

CDR3 loop: CASTLSGTVNTEAFF. The CDR3 bases are TGTGCCAGCACCCTATCCGGGACAGTGAACACTGAAGCTTTCTTT. This chain uses TRBV5-5 with TRBJ1-1, with 7 bases identical to TRBD1. Looked up from germline, CDR1 is SGHKS and CDR2 is YYEKEE (reference sequence). The CDR3 length is 15 residues. Trimming cost V 6 bases and J 0 bases; bases outside gene matches: 8.

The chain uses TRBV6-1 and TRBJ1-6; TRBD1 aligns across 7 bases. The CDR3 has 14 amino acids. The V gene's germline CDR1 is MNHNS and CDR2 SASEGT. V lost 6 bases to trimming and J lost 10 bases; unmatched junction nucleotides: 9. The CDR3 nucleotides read TGTGCCAGCAGAAGACAGGGTGGAAACTCACCCCTCCACTTT. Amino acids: CASRRQGGNSPLHF.

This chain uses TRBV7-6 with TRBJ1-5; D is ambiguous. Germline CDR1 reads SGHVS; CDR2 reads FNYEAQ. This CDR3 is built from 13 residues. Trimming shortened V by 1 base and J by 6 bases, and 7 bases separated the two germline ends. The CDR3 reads CASSLGRGQPQHF. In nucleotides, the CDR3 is TGTGCCAGCAGCTTAGGTCGGGGTCAGCCCCAGCATTTT.

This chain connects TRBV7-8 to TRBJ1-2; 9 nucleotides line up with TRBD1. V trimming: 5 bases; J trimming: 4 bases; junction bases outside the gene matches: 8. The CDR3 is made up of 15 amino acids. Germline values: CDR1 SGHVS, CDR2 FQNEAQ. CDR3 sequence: CASSEIQGAGYGYTF. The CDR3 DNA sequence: TGTGCCAGCAGCGAAATACAGGGGGCCGGCTATGGCTACACCTTC. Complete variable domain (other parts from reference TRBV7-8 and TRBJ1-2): GAGVSQSPRYKVAKRGQDVALRCDPISGHVSLFWYQQALGQGPEFLTYFQNEAQLDKSGLPSDRFFAERPEGSVSTLKIQRTQQEDSAVYLCASSEIQGAGYGYTFGSGTRLTVV.

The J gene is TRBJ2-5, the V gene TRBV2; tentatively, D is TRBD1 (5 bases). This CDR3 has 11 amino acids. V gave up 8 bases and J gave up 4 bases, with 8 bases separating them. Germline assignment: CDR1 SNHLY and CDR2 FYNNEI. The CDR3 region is CASPGPETQYF. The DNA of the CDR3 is TGTGCCAGCCCAGGGCCAGAGACCCAGTACTTC.

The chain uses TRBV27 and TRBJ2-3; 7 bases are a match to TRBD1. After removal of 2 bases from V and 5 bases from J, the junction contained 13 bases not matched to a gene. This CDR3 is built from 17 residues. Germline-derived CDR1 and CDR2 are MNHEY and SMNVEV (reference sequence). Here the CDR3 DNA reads TGTGCCAGCAGTTTAGGGGCTGTAGGGGGCGCGGAAGATACGCAGTATTTT. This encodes CASSLGAVGGAEDTQYF.

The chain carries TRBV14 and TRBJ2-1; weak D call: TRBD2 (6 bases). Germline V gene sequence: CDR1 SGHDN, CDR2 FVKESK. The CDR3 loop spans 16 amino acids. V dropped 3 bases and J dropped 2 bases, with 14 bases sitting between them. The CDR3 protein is CASSQRERFAYNEQFF. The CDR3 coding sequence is TGTGCCAGCAGCCAGCGGGAACGGTTCGCCTACAATGAGCAGTTCTTC.

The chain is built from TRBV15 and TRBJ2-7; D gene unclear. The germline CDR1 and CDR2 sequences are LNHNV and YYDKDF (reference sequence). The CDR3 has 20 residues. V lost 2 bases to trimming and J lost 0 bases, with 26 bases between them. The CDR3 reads CATSRPREDLTDIGSYEQYF. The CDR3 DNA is TGTGCCACCAGCAGACCTCGCGAGGATTTGACTGATATAGGCTCCTACGAGCAGTACTTC.

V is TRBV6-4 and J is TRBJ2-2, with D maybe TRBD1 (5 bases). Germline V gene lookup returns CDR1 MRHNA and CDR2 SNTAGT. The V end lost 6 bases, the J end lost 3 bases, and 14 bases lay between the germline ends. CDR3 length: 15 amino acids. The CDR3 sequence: CASSVSGNDTGELFF. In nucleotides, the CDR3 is TGTGCCAGCAGCGTTTCAGGGAACGACACCGGGGAGCTGTTTTTT.

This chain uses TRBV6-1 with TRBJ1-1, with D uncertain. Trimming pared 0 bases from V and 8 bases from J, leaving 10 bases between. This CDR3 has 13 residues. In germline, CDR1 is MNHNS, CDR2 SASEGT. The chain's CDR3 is CASSEAGRGEAFF. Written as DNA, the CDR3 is TGTGCCAGCAGTGAAGCAGGACGCGGGGAAGCTTTCTTT.

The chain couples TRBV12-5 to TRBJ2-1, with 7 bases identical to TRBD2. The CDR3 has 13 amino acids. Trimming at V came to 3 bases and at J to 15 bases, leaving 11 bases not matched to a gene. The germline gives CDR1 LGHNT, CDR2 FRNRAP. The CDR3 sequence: CASGFSSGPEWFF. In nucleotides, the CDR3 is TGTGCTAGTGGTTTCTCTAGCGGTCCCGAGTGGTTCTTC.

In DNA form, the CDR3 reads TGCGCCAGCAGCCAACTAGCGGGGGGGGAGACCCAGTACTTC. Encoded protein: CASSQLAGGETQYF. J is TRBJ2-5 and V is TRBV4-3; 12 bases match TRBD2. V shed 2 bases, J shed 5 bases, and the junction held 0 bases outside the gene matches. Germline CDR1 is LGHNA and CDR2 is YSLEER. The CDR3 has 14 amino acids.

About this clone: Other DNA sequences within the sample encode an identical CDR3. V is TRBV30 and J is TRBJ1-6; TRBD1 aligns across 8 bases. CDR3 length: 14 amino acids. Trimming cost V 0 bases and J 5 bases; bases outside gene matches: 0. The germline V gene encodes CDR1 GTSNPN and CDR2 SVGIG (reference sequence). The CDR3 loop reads CAWSVDRDNSPLHF. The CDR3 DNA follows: TGTGCCTGGAGTGTGGACAGGGATAATTCACCCCTCCACTTT.

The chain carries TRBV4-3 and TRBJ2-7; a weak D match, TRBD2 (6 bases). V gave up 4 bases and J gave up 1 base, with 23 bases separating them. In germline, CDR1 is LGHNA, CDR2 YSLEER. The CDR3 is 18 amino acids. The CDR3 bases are TGCGCCAGCAGCCGAACGGCCGAAACCGGGACTCATTCCTACGAGCAGTACTTC. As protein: CASSRTAETGTHSYEQYF.